This TCR beta chain was retrieved from a study of shared clonotypes between healthy human individuals. Study results and caveats: In having few donors, the study represented limited genetic and exposure-history diversity. Clonotypes not shared had lower generation probabilities than those common to all four donors.

CDR3 size: 15 residues. The germline V gene has CDR1 MNHNS and CDR2 SASEGT. The V gene end was trimmed by 1 base and the J gene end by 5 bases; junction bases not matched to a gene: 2. Note on this clone: The antigen is undetermined.

The study drew its donors from healthy HIV-negative adults without recent acute infections or vaccinations. Per the authors' pipeline: As immunoSEQ supplied junction-only sequences (without quality scores), filtering differed. Using immunoSEQ multiplex PCR, the repertoire was profiled, and TCRdb retains in-frame clones only, with some absent. V and J calls plus clone size are reproduced from that table; the DNA served to infer D and trimming. Seen here are about 380,000 clones, about 97% observed once, and the top ten hold more than 0.3%. This TCR was sampled from a man aged 25-45 years in good health. The specimen sequenced was memory CD8+ T cells sorted from blood. Indicated subset: CD45RO+ cells pooled with CCR7-negative TemRA cells. The rearrangement links TRBV6-1 to TRBJ1-4, with TRBD1 identical over 9 bases. The DNA for the CDR3 is TGTGCCAGCAGTGAAGGGGACAGGGACAATGAAAAACTGTTTTTT. This gives the protein CASSEGDRDNEKLFF.